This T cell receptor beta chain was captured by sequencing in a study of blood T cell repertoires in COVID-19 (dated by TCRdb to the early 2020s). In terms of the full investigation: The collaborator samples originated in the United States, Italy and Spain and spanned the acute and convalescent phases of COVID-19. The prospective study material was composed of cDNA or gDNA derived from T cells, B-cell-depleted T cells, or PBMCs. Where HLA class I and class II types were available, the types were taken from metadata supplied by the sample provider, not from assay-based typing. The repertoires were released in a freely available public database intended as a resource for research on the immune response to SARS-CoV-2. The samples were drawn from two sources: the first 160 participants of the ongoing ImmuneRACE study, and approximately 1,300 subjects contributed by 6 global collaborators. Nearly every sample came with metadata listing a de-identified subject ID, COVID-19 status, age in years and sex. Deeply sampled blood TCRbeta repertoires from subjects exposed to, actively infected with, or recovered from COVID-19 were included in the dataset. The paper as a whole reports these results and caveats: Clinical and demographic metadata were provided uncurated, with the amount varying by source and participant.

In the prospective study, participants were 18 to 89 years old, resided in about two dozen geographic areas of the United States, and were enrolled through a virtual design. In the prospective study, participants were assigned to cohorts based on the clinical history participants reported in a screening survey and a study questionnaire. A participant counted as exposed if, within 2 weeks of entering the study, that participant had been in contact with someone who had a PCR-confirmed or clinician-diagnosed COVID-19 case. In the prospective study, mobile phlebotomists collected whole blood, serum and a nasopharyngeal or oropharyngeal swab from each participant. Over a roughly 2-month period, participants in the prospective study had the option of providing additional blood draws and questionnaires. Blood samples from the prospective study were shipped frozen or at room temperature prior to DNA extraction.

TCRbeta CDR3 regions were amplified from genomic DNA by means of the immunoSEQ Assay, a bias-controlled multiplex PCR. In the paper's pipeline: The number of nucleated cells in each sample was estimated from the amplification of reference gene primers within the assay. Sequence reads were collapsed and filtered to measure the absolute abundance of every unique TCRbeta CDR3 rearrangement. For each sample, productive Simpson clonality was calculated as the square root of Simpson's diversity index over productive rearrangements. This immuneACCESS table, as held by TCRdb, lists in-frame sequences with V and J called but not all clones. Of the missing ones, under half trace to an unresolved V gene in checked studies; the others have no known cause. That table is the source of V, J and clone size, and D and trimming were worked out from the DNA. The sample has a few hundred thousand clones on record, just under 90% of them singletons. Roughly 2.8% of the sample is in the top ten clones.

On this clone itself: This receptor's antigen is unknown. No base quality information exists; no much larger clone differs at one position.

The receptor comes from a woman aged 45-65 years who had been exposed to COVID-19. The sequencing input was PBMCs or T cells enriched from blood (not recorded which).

The nucleotide sequence is given as TGCAGCGTTGAAGAAGGAGGGGTGCAGTACTTC. It specifies CSVEEGGVQYF. The rearranged segments are TRBV29-1 and TRBJ2-7; perhaps TRBD2 is the D gene, with 6 bases matching. Via the germline V gene, CDR1 is SQVTM and CDR2 ANQGSEA. The trim is 0 bases for V and 9 bases for J, with a gap of 9 bases between the germline ends. The CDR3 spans 11 residues, from the cysteine through the phenylalanine. Just CDR3 DNA is preserved here, 33 bases in frame from base 1.